A selection of T cell receptor beta chains follows, all from one sample in a study of blood T cell repertoires in COVID-19. Using immunoSEQ multiplex PCR, the repertoire was profiled, and TCRdb retains in-frame clones only, with some absent. This sample has hundreds of thousands of clones; about nine tenths occur once, and the top ten carry less than 4.5%. Material: peripheral blood. These receptors were taken from a man over 45 with acute or convalescent COVID-19. Both conserved end residues are part of each CDR3. D genes are given only for firm matches. Size tells how often a clone was seen (once, few, many) or the class of an expanded clone, and some rows leave it out.

d_gene	v_gene	j_gene	abundance	CDR3nt	CDR3aa
-	TRBV7-9	TRBJ2-3	-	TGTGCCAGCAGCTTCAAGGGGTCGGGCACAGATACGCAGTATTTT	CASSFKGSGTDTQYF
-	TRBV24-1	TRBJ2-3	few	TGTGCCACCAGTGATTCTCACAGAGATACGCAGTATTTT	CATSDSHRDTQYF
-	TRBV7-9	TRBJ1-4	-	TGTGCCAGCAGCTTGACAGCAACTAATGAAAAACTGTTTTTT	CASSLTATNEKLFF
-	TRBV30	TRBJ1-3	-	TGTGCCTGGAGTGGACTGTTAGGAAACACCATATATTTT	CAWSGLLGNTIYF
TRBD1	TRBV18	TRBJ2-3	-	TGTGCCAGCTCACCGGGACAGGGAACAGATACGCAGTATTTT	CASSPGQGTDTQYF
TRBD1	TRBV2	TRBJ1-6	-	TGTGCCAGCAGCGCGATTGGACAGGGGAATTCACCCCTCCACTTT	CASSAIGQGNSPLHF
TRBD2	TRBV27	TRBJ2-2	-	TGTGCCAGCAGTTTATCCCGCTCGACGGGGGGGCCGACCGGGGAGCTGTTTTTT	CASSLSRSTGGPTGELFF
-	TRBV5-1	TRBJ1-6	-	TGCGCCAGCAGCTTGGCCTCGGGAACCTATAATTCACCCCTCCACTTT	CASSLASGTYNSPLHF
TRBD1	TRBV18	TRBJ1-5	-	TGTGCCAGCTCAAGGACAGGGCTAGGTCAGCCCCAGCATTTT	CASSRTGLGQPQHF
-	TRBV3-1/TRBV3-2	TRBJ2-2	-	TGTGCCAGCAGCCAAGGTTTCCTGAACACCGGGGAGCTGTTTTTT	CASSQGFLNTGELFF
TRBD1	TRBV6-5	TRBJ1-5	-	TGTGCCAGCAGTCGGGACAGGGGTAGCAATCAGCCCCAGCATTTT	CASSRDRGSNQPQHF
TRBD1	TRBV5-6	TRBJ2-1	-	TGTGCCAGCAGCCCAGGGGGTTACTACAATGAGCAGTTCTTC	CASSPGGYYNEQFF
-	TRBV6-5	TRBJ1-1	-	TGTGCCAGCAGTTTTCCAGGGAGGACTGAAGCTTTCTTT	CASSFPGRTEAFF
TRBD1	TRBV10-1	TRBJ1-1	-	TGCGCCAGCAGGGCCGGGACAGGGAGCACTGAAGCTTTCTTT	CASRAGTGSTEAFF